The rows below give T cell receptor beta chains drawn from one sample of a study of monozygotic twins with inflammatory bowel disease. TCRdb reprocessed the 5' RACE reads, with one entry per CDR3 protein and no DNA. The sample has 350,000 to 550,000 distinct CDR3 sequences. The sample consisted of blood. The receptors here all came from a human donor with ulcerative colitis or Crohn's disease, or a healthy co-twin of an affected twin (not recorded which). The CDR3 runs from the conserved cysteine through the conserved F or W.

TRBJ2-1 | TRBV7-9 | CASSARPGEQFF
TRBJ1-2 | TRBV12-3/TRBV12-4 | CASGSGVYGYTF
TRBJ1-5 | TRBV20-1 | CSAAGSFNQPQHF
TRBJ1-6 | TRBV11-2 | CASSWDRDYNSPLHF
TRBJ2-3 | TRBV29-1 | CSVGPGLNTQYF
TRBJ1-2 | TRBV19 | CASSIDFKQGARGYTF
TRBJ1-2 | TRBV19 | CASSIGHSNYGYTF
TRBJ2-4 | TRBV4-1 | CASSPPQETHNFQYF
TRBJ2-7 | TRBV11-2 | CASSFPPGLAGVLYEQYF
TRBJ2-1 | TRBV19 | CASSMTSGFEQFF
TRBJ2-7 | TRBV27 | CASSASTSGYIYEQYF
TRBJ2-2 | TRBV15 | CATSRAYGTATNTGELFF
TRBJ1-4 | TRBV4-2 | CASSQDWAVTNEKLFF
TRBJ1-1 | TRBV20-1 | CSARVREVGNTEAFF
TRBJ1-2 | TRBV9 | CASSVHLSDTGYTF
TRBJ2-7 | TRBV10-3 | CAISTGTSDSYEQYF
TRBJ2-3 | TRBV6-4 | CASSDSRKGLAEITSTDTQYF
TRBJ2-3 | TRBV5-1 | CASSLGVSDTQYF
TRBJ1-1 | TRBV25-1 | CASRRDDLMNTEAFF
TRBJ1-1 | TRBV12-3/TRBV12-4 | CASSSGGSRNTEAFF
TRBJ1-1 | TRBV5-1 | CASRDAGGNTEAFF
TRBJ2-7 | TRBV10-3 | CAISGRGSGYEQYF
TRBJ2-7 | TRBV5-1 | CASSLGVTLPYEQYF
TRBJ2-1 | TRBV4-1 | CASRLTGLALNNEQFF
TRBJ1-5 | TRBV7-9 | CASSREIDRGQPQHF
TRBJ1-1 | TRBV5-1 | CASSPVPGQGNTEAFF
TRBJ1-2 | TRBV7-9 | CASSSGGPGYTF
TRBJ2-5 | TRBV25-1 | CASSSYRAVKETQYF
TRBJ2-2 | TRBV12-5 | CASGTFGGSGELFF
TRBJ1-5 | TRBV5-1 | CASSLTGNQPQHF
TRBJ1-5 | TRBV2 | CASSAQQGNQPQHF
TRBJ2-1 | TRBV5-1 | CASSLILLSNEQFF